The 21 T cell receptor beta chains reported below all come from one sample, sequenced in a study of identical twins. Via MiXCR, TCRdb re-called the 5' RACE reads, giving one row per CDR3 protein. The sample consists of under 400,000 distinct CDR3 sequences, roughly 9% of them appearing once. Material for sequencing was naive T cells sorted from blood. These receptors came from a woman between 50 and 59 years old in good health.

This chain links TRBV10-2 with TRBJ2-7; TRBD2 agrees at 11 bases. CDR3 length equals 15 residues. The V gene's germline CDR1 is WSHSY and CDR2 SAAADI. J gave up 3 bases and V 3 bases, and 4 bases lay outside the gene matches. This CDR3 is CASSDTGTSGYEQYV. The CDR3 DNA is TGCGCCAGCAGTGATACTGGGACTAGCGGCTACGAGCAGTACGTC.

At least ten counts were recorded for this clonotype. This chain uses TRBV20-1 with TRBJ2-1; D tentatively fits TRBD1 or TRBD2 (5 bases each). The CDR3 is made up of 14 amino acids. V was clipped by 5 bases and J by 4 bases, with 15 bases between them. Germline loops: CDR1 DFQATT, CDR2 SNEGSKA (reference sequence). Here the CDR3 DNA reads TGCAGTGCTCCCCGGGACGGAGTATACAATGAGCAGTTCTTC. Its translation: CSAPRDGVYNEQFF.

This clonotype was counted many times. The V call is TRBV29-1, the J call TRBJ2-3; maybe TRBD1 (5 bases). The V end was cut by 1 base, the J end by 2 bases, with 16 bases between. The CDR3 has 16 residues. The germline V gene has CDR1 SQVTM and CDR2 ANQGSEA. CDR3 sequence reads: CSVEGPQAINTDTQYF. CDR3 nucleotide sequence: TGCAGCGTTGAAGGCCCACAGGCAATTAACACAGATACGCAGTATTTT.

At least ten counts were recorded for this clonotype. The chain's CDR3 is CAITPGGTSGYNEQFF. The CDR3 nucleotides are TGTGCCATCACCCCCGGGGGGACTAGCGGGTACAATGAGCAGTTCTTC. The chain is built from TRBV10-3 and TRBJ2-1, with 12 bases identical to TRBD2. V lost 7 bases, J lost 4 bases, and 8 bases stayed unmatched. This CDR3 has 16 amino acids. Looked up from germline, CDR1 is ENHRY and CDR2 is SYGVKD.

The chain combines TRBV20-1 with TRBJ2-1; 9 nucleotides match TRBD1. J lost 8 bases, V lost 5 bases, and 13 bases had no gene match. The CDR3 length is 15 residues. The germline gives CDR1 DFQATT, CDR2 SNEGSKA (reference sequence). The CDR3 sequence is CSAVPTGGAGDEQFF. The CDR3 bases are TGCAGTGCTGTTCCAACAGGGGGCGCGGGCGATGAGCAGTTCTTC.

This clonotype was counted many times. The V call is TRBV2, the J call TRBJ1-1; 8 bases fit TRBD1. V shed 6 bases, J shed 0 bases, and the junction held 12 bases outside the gene matches. The CDR3 loop spans 17 amino acids. Germline CDR1 and CDR2: SNHLY and FYNNEI. CDR3 sequence (DNA): TGTGCCAGCAGACTTCCTCGGACAGGGCGGATGAACACTGAAGCTTTCTTT. Its translation is CASRLPRTGRMNTEAFF.

This clonotype was found many times. The V gene is TRBV5-1, the J gene TRBJ2-1; 8 bases fit TRBD2. The germline gives CDR1 SGHRS, CDR2 YFSETQ. CDR3 length: 18 amino acids. After removal of 1 base from V and 7 bases from J, the junction contained 16 bases not matched to a gene. The CDR3, as DNA: TGCGCCAGCAGCTTGTTTAGGTCTCCAGCGGGAGATGATAATGAGCAGTTCTTC. Translating gives CASSLFRSPAGDDNEQFF.

This chain links TRBV27 with TRBJ2-3, with 9 bases matching TRBD2. The CDR3 runs 19 residues. V lost 4 bases and J lost 0; bases outside the gene matches: 14. Germline CDR1 is MNHEY and CDR2 is SMNVEV (reference sequence). The CDR3 nucleotides read TGTGCCAGCAGTTACCAATACGCCCTAGCGGGGCCTAGCACAGATACGCAGTATTTT. It is translated as CASSYQYALAGPSTDTQYF.

The chain joins TRBV19 to TRBJ2-1, with 10 positions matching TRBD1. The germline gives CDR1 LNHDA, CDR2 SQIVND (reference sequence). The trim removed 6 bases at V and 4 bases at J, leaving 6 bases unmatched. There are 15 residues in the CDR3. CDR3 protein: CASRDRGNTYNEQFF. The CDR3, as DNA: TGTGCCAGTAGGGACAGGGGGAATACGTACAATGAGCAGTTCTTC.

The chain uses TRBV6-5 and TRBJ1-1, with TRBD1 matching 8 bases. The CDR3 has 14 amino acids. V lost 5 bases to trimming and J lost 4 bases; unmatched junction nucleotides: 6. CDR1 is MNHEY and CDR2 is SVGAGI in the germline V gene. The CDR3 loop reads CASSTITGGTEAFF. The DNA of the CDR3 is TGTGCCAGCAGTACTATAACAGGGGGCACTGAAGCTTTCTTT.

This clonotype has a count of ten or more. The chain has TRBV13 and TRBJ2-3; maybe TRBD2 (5 bases). CDR3 size: 17 residues. CDR1 PRHDT and CDR2 FYEKMQ come from the germline V gene (reference sequence). V was trimmed by 2 bases and J by 0 bases, leaving 15 bases between them. CDR3 in amino acids: CASSLSVTLDSTDTQYF. The CDR3, as DNA: TGTGCCAGCAGCTTATCGGTGACACTAGACAGCACAGATACGCAGTATTTT.

In this sample, this clonotype turned up many times. The rearrangement joins TRBV20-1 to TRBJ2-3; TRBD2 matches 11 bases. Trimming at V came to 3 bases and at J to 4 bases, leaving 6 bases not matched to a gene. Germline V gene data show CDR1 as DFQATT and CDR2 as SNEGSKA (reference sequence). The CDR3 is 15 residues long. CDR3 sequence reads: CSASLLAGASDTQYF. CDR3 nucleotide sequence: TGCAGTGCTAGCTTACTAGCGGGAGCCTCAGATACGCAGTATTTT.

This clonotype was recorded a few times. The chain couples TRBV11-2 to TRBJ2-1, with TRBD2 matching over 11 bases. Germline assignment: CDR1 SGHAT and CDR2 FQNNGV. The CDR3 sequence is 18 residues long. The trim removed 4 bases at V and 3 bases at J, leaving 11 bases unmatched. The CDR3 DNA reads as TGTGCCAGCAGCTCGCAGAACCAGGGACTAGCGGTCTACAATGAGCAGTTCTTC. This encodes CASSSQNQGLAVYNEQFF.

V is TRBV5-1 and J is TRBJ2-7, with a possible D match to TRBD1 (6 bases). Germline V lookup: CDR1 SGHRS, CDR2 YFSETQ. V was clipped by 4 bases and J by 4 bases, with 12 bases between them. CDR3 length: 13 amino acids. In nucleotides, the CDR3 is TGCGCCAGCAGCCCATTTACAGGGTACGAGCAGTACGTC. Protein: CASSPFTGYEQYV.

The sample holds a few counts of this clonotype. The chain carries TRBV6-1 and TRBJ2-7; 9 positions agree with TRBD1. J lost 2 bases, V lost 10 bases, and 3 bases had no gene match. CDR3 size: 12 residues. From germline, CDR1 is MNHNS and CDR2 SASEGT. In DNA form, the CDR3 reads TGTGCCACCCGGGACAGGGCCTACGAGCAGTACTTC. Translating it yields CATRDRAYEQYF.

The chain links TRBV2 to TRBJ2-5, with 10 bases lining up with TRBD1. From germline, CDR1 is SNHLY and CDR2 FYNNEI. V shed 8 bases, J shed 5 bases, and the junction held 8 bases outside the gene matches. This CDR3 has 14 amino acids. The CDR3 loop is CASRTGTGVETQYF. The CDR3 region has the DNA TGTGCCAGCCGGACCGGGACAGGGGTGGAGACCCAGTACTTC.

This chain uses TRBV19 with TRBJ1-1, with 9 bases identical to TRBD1. Germline CDR1 is LNHDA and CDR2 is SQIVND (reference sequence). The CDR3 is made up of 12 amino acids. Trimming took 5 bases from V and 11 from J; bases not matched to a gene: 6. The CDR3: CASSSRTGAAFF. The CDR3 bases are TGTGCCAGTAGTTCCCGGACAGGGGCGGCTTTCTTT.

The rearrangement links TRBV5-1 to TRBJ2-1, with 10 bases aligning to TRBD2. This CDR3 is 17 amino acids long. Germline CDR1 SGHRS, CDR2 YFSETQ. The ends lost 1 base at V and 4 bases at J; junction bases unmatched: 8. Here the CDR3 reads CASSLRVTSGSYNEQFF. The DNA of the CDR3 is TGCGCCAGCAGCTTGAGGGTGACTAGCGGGTCGTACAATGAGCAGTTCTTC. Supplemented by reference TRBV5-1 and TRBJ2-1, the full variable domain reads KAGVTQTPRYLIKTRGQQVTLSCSPISGHRSVSWYQQTPGQGLQFLFEYFSETQRNKGNFPGRFSGRQFSNSRSEMNVSTLELGDSALYLCASSLRVTSGSYNEQFFGPGTRLTVL.

The rearrangement uses TRBV20-1 and TRBJ2-4; 8 bases map to TRBD1. The CDR3 sequence is 15 residues long. With V trimmed by 6 bases and J by 8 bases, 15 bases remained unmatched. Germline V CDR1 and CDR2: DFQATT, SNEGSKA (reference sequence). CDR3 in amino acids: CSAHDRGADGDIQYF. CDR3 in DNA: TGCAGTGCACACGACAGGGGCGCCGATGGGGACATTCAGTACTTC.

The J gene is TRBJ2-3, the V gene TRBV7-8; 9 bases line up with TRBD2. This CDR3 region has 16 residues. Germline assignment: CDR1 SGHVS and CDR2 FQNEAQ. The ends lost 0 bases at V and 2 bases at J; junction bases unmatched: 3. The CDR3 sequence: CASSLAASGTTDTQYF. In nucleotides, the CDR3 is TGTGCCAGCAGCTTAGCGGCTAGCGGGACCACAGATACGCAGTATTTT.

V is TRBV5-6 and J is TRBJ2-4; 10 bases fit TRBD2. The CDR3 has 17 residues. After removal of 4 bases from V and 3 bases from J, the junction contained 10 bases not matched to a gene. The germline gives CDR1 SGHDT, CDR2 YYEEEE. In DNA, the CDR3 is TGTGCCAGCAGCGGAGGACTAGCGGACTTTATCAAAAACATTCAGTACTTC. The encoded protein is CASSGGLADFIKNIQYF. The full variable domain, completed using reference TRBV5-6 and TRBJ2-4, is DAGVTQSPTHLIKTRGQQVTLRCSPKSGHDTVSWYQQALGQGPQFIFQYYEEEERQRGNFPDRFSGHQFPNYSSELNVNALLLGDSALYLCASSGGLADFIKNIQYFGAGTRLSVL.